These T cell receptor beta chains were read from a single sample in a study of blood T cell repertoires in COVID-19. Only in-frame clones appear in the TCRdb table, and some are missing; sequencing was by immunoSEQ multiplex PCR. The sample has around 95,000 clones, 91% seen once. Sequenced sample: peripheral blood. The receptors were sampled from a man aged 45-65 years with active COVID-19. Each CDR3 is given with its conserved first and last residue. Each record gives: V gene, D gene, J gene, clone size, CDR3 DNA, CDR3 protein. A D gene is named only where the DNA matches it firmly. Clone size is stated in some rows and not others, as once, few, many or a class when expanded.

>TRBV11-2|TRBD1|TRBJ1-6|NA
TGTGCCAGCAGCTTAGACCGAACCGGGACAGATTATAATTCACCCCTCCACTTT
CASSLDRTGTDYNSPLHF
>TRBV18|TRBD1|TRBJ2-2|NA
TGTGCCAGCTCACCACCGAGCAGGGGGCTTAGCGGGGAGCTGTTTTTT
CASSPPSRGLSGELFF
>TRBV5-1|NA|TRBJ1-6|NA
TGCGCCAGCAGCTTGACAGTTAATTCACCCCTCCACTTT
CASSLTVNSPLHF
>TRBV2|NA|TRBJ1-5|NA
TGTGCCAGCAGTGAACTTGAGGACAATCAGCCCCAGCATTTT
CASSELEDNQPQHF
>TRBV5-1|NA|TRBJ1-2|NA
TGCGCCAGCAGTCCGACAGAGCAGTGGGGCTACACCTTC
CASSPTEQWGYTF
>TRBV7-9|TRBD1|TRBJ1-6|few
TGTGCCAGCAGCTTAATGGGACAGGGGAATTCACCCCTCCACTTT
CASSLMGQGNSPLHF
>TRBV2|NA|TRBJ1-2|NA
TGTGCCAGCAGACTACAGGGAATAGAGGGCTACACCTTC
CASRLQGIEGYTF
>TRBV29-1|TRBD1|TRBJ2-1|NA
TGCAGCGTTGAAGCACAGGGGTATGAGCAGTTCTTC
CSVEAQGYEQFF
>TRBV12-3/TRBV12-4|NA|TRBJ1-1|NA
TGTGCCAGCAGTTTTACCGACTCTCCAATGGCTTTCTTT
CASSFTDSPMAFF
>TRBV7-9|NA|TRBJ1-5|NA
TGTGCCAGCAGCTTAGAGGGGGGGCGACAGCCCCAGCATTTT
CASSLEGGRQPQHF
>TRBV5-1|NA|TRBJ2-7|NA
TGCGCCAGCATCTGCAGGCTGAACTACGAGCAGTACTTC
CASICRLNYEQYF
>TRBV5-1|NA|TRBJ1-3|NA
TGCGCCAGCAGCTCGAGGGTTGGAAACACCATATATTTT
CASSSRVGNTIYF
>TRBV6-1|TRBD1|TRBJ2-7|NA
TGTGCCAGCAGTGAAACAGGGGGCGAGCAGTACTTC
CASSETGGEQYF
>TRBV7-8|NA|TRBJ1-1|NA
TGTGCCAGCAAACGGACACGAAACACTGAAGCTTTCTTT
CASKRTRNTEAFF
>TRBV3-1/TRBV3-2|NA|TRBJ2-1|NA
TGTGCCAGCAGCCAAGAACGGCCCCGACAGGGAGGTGGGTTCTATGAGCAGTTCTTC
CASSQERPRQGGGFYEQFF
>TRBV19|NA|TRBJ1-2|NA
TGTGCCAGTAGTATGACGAACGGGGGGATAGATGGCTACACCTTC
CASSMTNGGIDGYTF
>TRBV2|TRBD2|TRBJ2-3|few
TGTGCCAGCAGAGCCATAGCGGGGAGGGCAGATACGCAGTATTTT
CASRAIAGRADTQYF
>TRBV3-1/TRBV3-2|NA|TRBJ2-3|NA
TGTGCCAGCAGCCAATCGATAGGGGCAGATACGCAGTATTTT
CASSQSIGADTQYF
>TRBV6-1|NA|TRBJ1-4|NA
TGTGCCAGCAGTCAAGCCGGGACTGGAGGCGAAAAACTGTTTTTT
CASSQAGTGGEKLFF
>TRBV5-1|NA|TRBJ1-5|NA
TGCGCCAGCAGCTTGGCCGGGGGTCAGCCCCAGCATTTT
CASSLAGGQPQHF
>TRBV5-4|TRBD1|TRBJ1-4|once
TGTGCCAGCAGCTCTTTGGGACAGGGGTCCCTGAATGAAAAACTGTTTTTT
CASSSLGQGSLNEKLFF
>TRBV5-1|TRBD1|TRBJ2-5|NA
TGCGCCAGCAGCATGACAGGGGCTGGGGAGACCCAGTACTTC
CASSMTGAGETQYF
>TRBV19|NA|TRBJ1-4|NA
TGTGCCAGTAGTGACTTGCGCCCCCCTAATGAAAAACTGTTTTTT
CASSDLRPPNEKLFF
>TRBV5-8|TRBD1|TRBJ1-1|NA
TGTGCCAGCAGCTCATTCAGGGGGACTGAAGCTTTCTTT
CASSSFRGTEAFF
>TRBV7-8|NA|TRBJ1-6|NA
TGTGCCAGCAGCCCCGGGGGACCTTCACCCCTCCACTTT
CASSPGGPSPLHF
>TRBV19|NA|TRBJ2-1|NA
TGTGCCAGTAGCCCCGACAGGTTTGGGGATGAGCAGTTCTTC
CASSPDRFGDEQFF
>TRBV18|NA|TRBJ2-3|NA
TGTGCCAGCTCACCTCAGACAGCCAGCACAGATACGCAGTATTTT
CASSPQTASTDTQYF
>TRBV7-3|TRBD2|TRBJ2-2|NA
TGTGCCAGCAGCTTAGCGGGGGGTCCCAACACCGGGGAGCTGTTTTTT
CASSLAGGPNTGELFF
>TRBV27|NA|TRBJ1-4|NA
TGTGCCAGCAGTTTAATCCCAATCAGTCACACTAATGAAAAACTGTTTTTT
CASSLIPISHTNEKLFF
>TRBV18|NA|TRBJ1-1|few
TGTGCCAGCTCACCACAGAAGACAGGGAACACTGAAGCTTTCTTT
CASSPQKTGNTEAFF
>TRBV4-2|NA|TRBJ1-5|NA
TGTGCCAGCAGGCCCACAGGGAACGGCAATCAGCCCCAGCATTTT
CASRPTGNGNQPQHF
>TRBV9|NA|TRBJ1-3|NA
TGTGCCAGCAGCGTAGGAGGGTCAGCAGGAAACACCATATATTTT
CASSVGGSAGNTIYF
>TRBV30|NA|TRBJ2-2|NA
TGTGCCTGGAGTGTCGGGGTTCGGACCGGGGAGCTGTTTTTT
CAWSVGVRTGELFF
>TRBV27|NA|TRBJ1-6|NA
TGTGCCAGCAGTTTATGGGGGGGGGAAAATTCACCCCTCCACTTT
CASSLWGGENSPLHF
>TRBV2|TRBD1|TRBJ1-1|NA
TGTGCCAGCAGAAGGGACAGGGAACCTGAAGCTTTCTTT
CASRRDREPEAFF
>TRBV27|NA|TRBJ2-7|NA
TGTGCCAGCAGTTTATTGCCCGGGAACGAGCAGTACTTC
CASSLLPGNEQYF
>TRBV5-6|NA|TRBJ1-1|NA
TGTGCCAGCAGCTTGGCGCAGGGACTAATGAACACTGAAGCTTTCTTT
CASSLAQGLMNTEAFF
>TRBV9|NA|TRBJ1-3|NA
TGTGCCAGCAGTGAAGAGAGCTCTGGAAACACCATATATTTT
CASSEESSGNTIYF
>TRBV7-2|NA|TRBJ2-7|NA
TGTGCCAGCAGCCACGGACAGGTGGCGGGGGAGCAGTACTTC
CASSHGQVAGEQYF
>TRBV11-3|NA|TRBJ2-5|NA
TGTGCCAGCAGCCTCCAGGGGAAAAAAGAGACCCAGTACTTC
CASSLQGKKETQYF
>TRBV18|NA|TRBJ2-5|NA
TGTGCCAGCTCACCAAGTGAGGGAGTGGGAGAGACCCAGTACTTC
CASSPSEGVGETQYF
>TRBV6-5|NA|TRBJ2-1|NA
TGTGCCAGCAGGGGGCTGTCTTCAACCTACAATGAGCAGTTCTTC
CASRGLSSTYNEQFF
>TRBV12-5|NA|TRBJ1-1|NA
TGTGCTAGTGGTTTGGCGGACAGTAGGAACACTGAAGCTTTCTTT
CASGLADSRNTEAFF
>TRBV9|NA|TRBJ1-6|NA
TGTGCCAGCAGCGATACAGGCGACATCTATAATTCACCCCTCCACTTT
CASSDTGDIYNSPLHF
>TRBV3-1/TRBV3-2|NA|TRBJ1-3|once
TGTGCCAGCAGCCAAGAGGGGGCGGGGGCTCTCTCTGGAAACACCATATATTTT
CASSQEGAGALSGNTIYF